The 16 T cell receptor beta chains reported below all come from one sample, sequenced in a study of long-term antiretroviral therapy in people with HIV (dated by TCRdb to the early 2020s). The immunoSEQ hsTCRB v3.0 assay was used at survey level resolution for TRB variable region sequencing. In its TCRdb copy, this immuneACCESS table keeps in-frame sequences only and misses some clones. Where compared with another copy, unresolved V genes explain less than half of these, and the others have no known cause. Counted in this sample were some 13,000 clones; about 78% of them appeared once. Together, the top ten hold approximately 14% of the sample. Sequencing used unsorted PBMCs, obtained 1.3 years after starting antiretroviral therapy. These receptors originate from a woman aged 18-35 years with HIV.

V gene TRBV5-1 combines with J gene TRBJ2-5, with D possibly TRBD2 on 6 matching bases. Per the germline V gene, CDR1 is SGHRS and CDR2 is YFSETQ. This CDR3 spans 14 amino acids. The germline V and J ends were trimmed by 2 bases and 2 bases, with 10 bases remaining between them. As DNA, the CDR3 is TGCGCCAGCAGCTTCTTCCGGGGGCAAGAGACCCAGTACTTC. Amino acid sequence: CASSFFRGQETQYF. Using reference TRBV5-1 and TRBJ2-5 for the parts outside the CDR3, the full variable domain is KAGVTQTPRYLIKTRGQQVTLSCSPISGHRSVSWYQQTPGQGLQFLFEYFSETQRNKGNFPGRFSGRQFSNSRSEMNVSTLELGDSALYLCASSFFRGQETQYFGPGTRLLVL.

The chain is built from TRBV28 and TRBJ2-2; 11 bases map to TRBD2. The germline V gene encodes CDR1 MDHEN and CDR2 SYDVKM. The CDR3 spans 13 residues. J gave up 4 bases and V 10 bases, and 2 bases lay outside the gene matches. CDR3 sequence reads: CATGTSGTGELFF. CDR3 bases: TGTGCCACCGGGACTAGCGGCACCGGGGAGCTGTTTTTT.

The J gene is TRBJ2-3, the V gene TRBV11-2; D is ambiguous. In germline, CDR1 is SGHAT, CDR2 FQNNGV. This CDR3 region has 15 residues. V lost 2 bases, J lost 0 bases, and 9 bases lay in between. This chain's CDR3 is CASSLWSPSTDTQYF. As DNA, the CDR3 is TGTGCCAGCAGCTTATGGTCCCCAAGCACAGATACGCAGTATTTT. Together with reference TRBV11-2 and TRBJ2-3, the CDR3 gives the full variable domain: EAGVAQSPRYKIIEKRQSVAFWCNPISGHATLYWYQQILGQGPKLLIQFQNNGVVDDSQLPKDRFSAERLKGVDSTLKIQPAKLEDSAVYLCASSLWSPSTDTQYFGPGTRLTVL.

This clone came up a few times. The gene calls are TRBV5-1 and TRBJ1-2; maybe TRBD1 (5 bases). With 2 bases removed from V and 5 bases from J, the gap between germline ends came to 10 bases. CDR1 and CDR2 from the germline V gene are SGHRS and YFSETQ. The length of the CDR3 is 13 residues. The DNA of the CDR3 is TGCGCCAGCAGCTTCGGGACGCTATATGGCTACACCTTC. Residues: CASSFGTLYGYTF.

The rearrangement links TRBV29-1 to TRBJ1-4; D gene ambiguous. Trimming cost V 4 bases and J 11 bases, with 17 bases left between them. Looked up from germline, CDR1 is SQVTM and CDR2 is ANQGSEA. CDR3 length: 13 residues. The CDR3 sequence is CSVGVSGGRKLFF. The CDR3 region has the DNA TGCAGCGTTGGGGTCTCGGGAGGGAGGAAACTGTTTTTT.

J is TRBJ2-2 and V is TRBV9; 7 nucleotides match TRBD2. This CDR3 is 16 amino acids long. Germline-derived CDR1 and CDR2 are SGDLS and YYNGEE. V trimming: 0 bases; J trimming: 3 bases; junction bases outside the gene matches: 5. CDR3 residues: CASSVGAGVDTGELFF. CDR3 sequence (DNA): TGTGCCAGCAGCGTAGGGGCGGGGGTAGACACCGGGGAGCTGTTTTTT.

The DNA for the CDR3 is TGTGCCAGCGCCCTCGACGTGAACACTGAAGCTTTCTTT. Translation gives CASALDVNTEAFF. V usage is TRBV9 and J usage is TRBJ1-1; D gene unclear. This CDR3 has 13 amino acids. From germline, CDR1 is SGDLS and CDR2 YYNGEE. With 7 bases removed from V and 0 bases from J, the gap between germline ends came to 10 bases.

The sample holds one count of this clone. The gene calls are TRBV9 and TRBJ2-7; perhaps TRBD2 as D (5 bases). Germline loops: CDR1 SGDLS, CDR2 YYNGEE. V dropped 0 bases and J dropped 0 bases, with 10 bases sitting between them. The CDR3 has 15 amino acids. CDR3 in amino acids: CASSVGTGSSYEQYF. Written as DNA, the CDR3 is TGTGCCAGCAGCGTAGGGACGGGAAGCTCCTACGAGCAGTACTTC.

By share of the sample, this clone is medium-sized. This chain uses TRBV9 with TRBJ2-3; weak D call: TRBD2 (5 bases). Between the trimmed V and J ends, which lost 0 bases and 0 bases, there was a span of 11 bases. Germline V gene sequence: CDR1 SGDLS, CDR2 YYNGEE. The CDR3 has 16 amino acids. Written as DNA, the CDR3 is TGTGCCAGCAGCGTAGGAGAGGAGGCTAGCACAGATACGCAGTATTTT. This sequence encodes CASSVGEEASTDTQYF.

This clone was picked up a small number of times. V is TRBV19 and J is TRBJ2-7; 10 bases fit TRBD1. J gave up 4 bases and V 3 bases, and 9 bases lay outside the gene matches. CDR1 is LNHDA, CDR2 SQIVND, per germline (reference sequence). This CDR3 contains 16 residues. In nucleotides, the CDR3 is TGTGCCAGTAGTATGTCGGACAGGGGGATTCATTACGAGCAGTACTTC. Protein sequence: CASSMSDRGIHYEQYF.

By share of the sample, this clone is medium-sized. CDR3 protein: CASSPEGMRGDTEAFF. CDR3 sequence (DNA): TGCGCCAGCAGTCCGGAGGGAATGAGGGGGGACACTGAAGCTTTCTTT. V gene TRBV5-1 combines with J gene TRBJ1-1, with a possible D match to TRBD1 (6 bases). The CDR3 is 16 amino acids. CDR1 SGHRS and CDR2 YFSETQ come from the germline V gene. V shed 5 bases and J shed 3 bases, with 20 bases lying between them.

The V gene is TRBV6-6, the J gene TRBJ1-4; 8 bases line up with TRBD1. CDR1 and CDR2 (germline): MNHNY, SVGAGI (reference sequence). After removal of 2 bases from V and 6 bases from J, the junction contained 2 bases not matched to a gene. This CDR3 has 14 amino acids. The CDR3 DNA is TGTGCCAGCAGTTACGGGACAGGCGATGAAAAACTGTTTTTT. This encodes CASSYGTGDEKLFF.

The rearrangement joins TRBV19 to TRBJ1-4, with D perhaps matching TRBD1 (5 bases). With 2 bases removed from V and 6 bases from J, the gap between germline ends came to 19 bases. The germline V gene has CDR1 LNHDA and CDR2 SQIVND (reference sequence). The CDR3 totals 17 residues. The CDR3 sequence: CASSIFWVRGVDEKLFF. In DNA, the CDR3 is TGTGCCAGTAGTATATTTTGGGTACGAGGGGTGGATGAAAAACTGTTTTTT.

This rearrangement joins TRBV6-5 to TRBJ2-6; a weak D match, TRBD1 (6 bases). The germline gives CDR1 MNHEY, CDR2 SVGAGI. The CDR3 consists of 15 residues. Trimming cost V 6 bases and J 2 bases, with 11 bases left between them. The CDR3 nucleotides are TGTGCCAGCAGCTTAACAGGGACTGGGGCCAACGTCCTGACTTTC. Translated: CASSLTGTGANVLTF.

This clone came up a few times. The V and J genes are TRBV16 and TRBJ1-5; no clear D gene. Germline V gene lookup returns CDR1 KGHSY and CDR2 FQNENV. The CDR3 extends over 14 amino acids. Trimming shortened V by 1 base and J by 4 bases, and 8 bases separated the two germline ends. The CDR3, as DNA: TGTGCCAGCAGCCAATTTGGGCCTAATCAGCCCCAGCATTTT. Encoded protein: CASSQFGPNQPQHF. Together with reference TRBV16 and TRBJ1-5, the CDR3 gives the full variable domain: GEEVAQTPKHLVRGEGQKAKLYCAPIKGHSYVFWYQQVLKNEFKFLISFQNENVFDETGMPKERFSAKCLPNSPCSLEIQATKLEDSAVYFCASSQFGPNQPQHFGDGTRLSIL.

This clone qualifies as medium-sized. The V and J genes are TRBV11-2 and TRBJ1-5; tentatively, D is TRBD1 (5 bases). The germline V gene encodes CDR1 SGHAT and CDR2 FQNNGV. This CDR3 region has 14 residues. The V and J ends lost 5 bases and 4 bases respectively, with 12 bases between them. Written as DNA, the CDR3 is TGTGCCAGCAGCCCGGACACATTAAATCAGCCCCAGCATTTT. Its translation: CASSPDTLNQPQHF. Based on the CDR3 plus reference TRBV11-2 and TRBJ1-5, the full variable domain is EAGVAQSPRYKIIEKRQSVAFWCNPISGHATLYWYQQILGQGPKLLIQFQNNGVVDDSQLPKDRFSAERLKGVDSTLKIQPAKLEDSAVYLCASSPDTLNQPQHFGDGTRLSIL.